These 12 T cell receptor beta chains were all obtained from the same sample, sequenced in a study of blood T cell dynamics during melanoma immunotherapy. Sequencing was performed with immunoSEQ multiplex PCR; in TCRdb, only in-frame clones are kept and a portion is missing. The data show around 26,000 clones, roughly 87% seen once. Time point denoted: pre-treatment baseline. Source: blood, taken from a patient treated with checkpoint blockade. The receptors originated from a human donor with melanoma.

V usage is TRBV5-6 and J usage is TRBJ1-1, with D unclear. CDR1 is SGHDT and CDR2 is YYEEEE in the germline V gene. This CDR3 spans 16 amino acids. With 4 bases removed from V and 4 bases from J, the gap between germline ends came to 20 bases. Written as DNA, the CDR3 is TGTGCCAGCAGCCGAAATTCAATCAGTAGGGCCACTGAAGCTTTCTTT. Amino acid sequence: CASSRNSISRATEAFF.

The rearrangement joins TRBV19 to TRBJ2-7, with 9 bases lining up with TRBD1. Germline-derived CDR1 and CDR2 are LNHDA and SQIVND (reference sequence). CDR3 length: 15 amino acids. Trimming cost V 5 bases and J 2 bases; bases outside gene matches: 7. The CDR3 DNA follows: TGTGCCAGTAGTCCACGGGACAGGGACACCTACGAGCAGTACTTC. As protein: CASSPRDRDTYEQYF. The full variable domain, completed using reference TRBV19 and TRBJ2-7, is DGGITQSPKYLFRKEGQNVTLSCEQNLNHDAMYWYRQDPGQGLRLIYYSQIVNDFQKGDIAEGYSVSREKKESFPLTVTSAQKNPTAFYLCASSPRDRDTYEQYFGPGTRLTVT.

This sequence joins TRBV5-6 and TRBJ1-1; D is unresolved. V was trimmed by 1 base and J by 0 bases, leaving 4 bases between them. CDR1 SGHDT and CDR2 YYEEEE come from the germline V gene. The CDR3 covers 13 residues. CDR3 in amino acids: CASSLTVNTEAFF. DNA of the CDR3: TGTGCCAGCAGCTTGACCGTGAACACTGAAGCTTTCTTT.

The chain uses TRBV29-1 and TRBJ1-1; D may be TRBD1 (6 bases). V was clipped by 3 bases and J by 1 base, with 15 bases between them. The germline V gene encodes CDR1 SQVTM and CDR2 ANQGSEA. The CDR3 contains 15 residues. CDR3 protein: CSVESGDGKNTEAFF. The CDR3 DNA reads as TGCAGCGTTGAGTCAGGGGACGGAAAGAACACTGAAGCTTTCTTT.

As to this clone: The junction departs from the called germline gene at one end, perhaps through a read error. CDR3 sequence (DNA): TGTGCCAGCAGGGACGGTAGAACTGATGCTTTCTTT. Translated, it gives CASRDGRTDAFF. The chain has TRBV25-1 and TRBJ1-1, with D unclear. The CDR3 covers 12 residues. The germline V gene has CDR1 MGHDK and CDR2 SYGVNS.

V is TRBV13 and J is TRBJ1-5, with D possibly being TRBD1 (5 bases). The CDR3 has 14 residues. Trimming shortened V by 0 bases and J by 7 bases, and 10 bases separated the two germline ends. CDR1 PRHDT and CDR2 FYEKMQ come from the germline V gene (reference sequence). CDR3: CASSLGEGRQPQHF. The CDR3 DNA follows: TGTGCCAGCAGCTTAGGGGAGGGGAGGCAGCCCCAGCATTTT. Combining the CDR3 with reference TRBV13 and TRBJ1-5 gives the whole variable domain AAGVIQSPRHLIKEKRETATLKCYPIPRHDTVYWYQQGPGQDPQFLISFYEKMQSDKGSIPDRFSAQQFSDYHSELNMSSLELGDSALYFCASSLGEGRQPQHFGDGTRLSIL.

This clone is a singleton in its sample. This CDR3 is CASSESGGLAGDADTQYF. Here the CDR3 DNA reads TGCGCCAGCAGTGAGTCCGGGGGACTAGCGGGAGATGCGGATACGCAGTATTTT. V gene TRBV10-1 combines with J gene TRBJ2-3, with 14 bases matching TRBD2. CDR1 is WNHNN and CDR2 is SYGVQD in the germline V gene (reference sequence). The CDR3 spans 18 residues. Losses at the gene ends were 0 bases for V and 6 bases for J; bases not matched to a gene: 8.

The V call is TRBV7-9, the J call TRBJ2-3; 15 bases map to TRBD2. The CDR3 is 19 residues long. J gave up 1 base and V 4 bases, and 9 bases lay outside the gene matches. Germline CDR1 reads SEHNR; CDR2 reads FQNEAQ (reference sequence). The CDR3 DNA follows: TGTGCCAGCAGCTCTACGGGACTAGCGGGAGGTTGGGGCACAGATACGCAGTATTTT. Translating it yields CASSSTGLAGGWGTDTQYF.

The chain couples TRBV6-4 to TRBJ2-1; 9 positions agree with TRBD2. Germline values: CDR1 MRHNA, CDR2 SNTAGT. The CDR3 loop spans 16 amino acids. The ends lost 0 bases at V and 8 bases at J; junction bases unmatched: 8. The CDR3 nucleotides are TGTGCCAGCAGTGACTCGGGAACTAGCGGGTTAGATGAGCAGTTCTTC. Translating gives CASSDSGTSGLDEQFF.

The genes are TRBV10-2 and TRBJ1-2; D is uncertain. The CDR3 spans 15 residues. Trimming left V 5 bases short and J 0 bases short, with 13 bases between. Per the germline V gene, CDR1 is WSHSY and CDR2 is SAAADI. The CDR3 DNA sequence: TGCGCCAGCAGTCTGCAGGCCTTAGCTAACTATGGCTACACCTTC. Amino acid sequence: CASSLQALANYGYTF.

The sample holds a few counts of this clone. The chain carries TRBV5-1 and TRBJ2-3; TRBD2 matches 9 bases. The trim removed 0 bases at V and 6 bases at J, leaving 8 bases unmatched. This CDR3 region has 16 residues. Germline V CDR1 and CDR2: SGHRS, YFSETQ. The CDR3 DNA sequence: TGCGCCAGCAGCTTGGGTGGGCTAGCGGGGATCGATACGCAGTATTTT. Translation gives CASSLGGLAGIDTQYF.

The V call is TRBV11-3, the J call TRBJ2-1, with a weak D call TRBD1 (5 bases). Germline V gene sequence: CDR1 SGHNT, CDR2 YENEEA. V lost 5 bases, J lost 1 base, and 12 bases lay in between. CDR3 size: 15 residues. The CDR3 nucleotides are TGTGCCAGCAGCCCCAGAAGGGGTTCCTACAATGAGCAGTTCTTC. It codes for CASSPRRGSYNEQFF.